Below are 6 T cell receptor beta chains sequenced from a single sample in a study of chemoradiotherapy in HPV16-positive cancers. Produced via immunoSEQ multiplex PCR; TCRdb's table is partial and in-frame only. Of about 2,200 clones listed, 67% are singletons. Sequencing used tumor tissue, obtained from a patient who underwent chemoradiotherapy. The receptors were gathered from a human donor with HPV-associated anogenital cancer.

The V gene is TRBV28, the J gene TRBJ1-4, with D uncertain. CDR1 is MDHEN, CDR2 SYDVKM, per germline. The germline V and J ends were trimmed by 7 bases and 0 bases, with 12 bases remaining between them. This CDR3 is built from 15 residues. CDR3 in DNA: TGTGCCAGCAAGGGCAGGCTCGCAACTAATGAAAAACTGTTTTTT. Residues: CASKGRLATNEKLFF.

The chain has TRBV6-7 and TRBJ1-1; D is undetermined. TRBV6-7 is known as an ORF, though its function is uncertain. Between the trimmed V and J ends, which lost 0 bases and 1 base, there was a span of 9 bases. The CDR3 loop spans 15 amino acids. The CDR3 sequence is CASSYSTSANTEAFF. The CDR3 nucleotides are TGTGCCAGCAGTTACTCGACCTCAGCGAACACTGAAGCTTTCTTT.

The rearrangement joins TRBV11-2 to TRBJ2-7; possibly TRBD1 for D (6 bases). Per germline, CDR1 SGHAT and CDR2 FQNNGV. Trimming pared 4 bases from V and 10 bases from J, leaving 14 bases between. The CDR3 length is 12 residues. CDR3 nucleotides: TGTGCCAGCAGCTATACAGGGTTAGAACAGTACTTC. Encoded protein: CASSYTGLEQYF.

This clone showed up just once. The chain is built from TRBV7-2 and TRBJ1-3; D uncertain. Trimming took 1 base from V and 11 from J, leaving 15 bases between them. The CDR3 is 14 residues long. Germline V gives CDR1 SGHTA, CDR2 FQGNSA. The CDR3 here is CASSLVASGSPIYF. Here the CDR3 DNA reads TGTGCCAGCAGCTTAGTAGCTTCCGGGAGCCCCATATATTTT.

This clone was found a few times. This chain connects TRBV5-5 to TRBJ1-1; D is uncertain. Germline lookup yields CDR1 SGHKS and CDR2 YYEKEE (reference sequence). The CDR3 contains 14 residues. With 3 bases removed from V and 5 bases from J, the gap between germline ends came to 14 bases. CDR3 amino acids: CASSWERDDTEAFF. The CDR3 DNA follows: TGTGCCAGCAGCTGGGAAAGGGATGATACTGAAGCTTTCTTT.

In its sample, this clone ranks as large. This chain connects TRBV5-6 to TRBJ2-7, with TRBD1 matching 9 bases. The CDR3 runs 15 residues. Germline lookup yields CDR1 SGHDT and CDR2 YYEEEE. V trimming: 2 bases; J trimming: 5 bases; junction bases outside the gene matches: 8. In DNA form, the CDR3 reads TGTGCCAGCAGCTTAGCCGGACAGGGGCGTAACGAGCAGTACTTC. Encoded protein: CASSLAGQGRNEQYF. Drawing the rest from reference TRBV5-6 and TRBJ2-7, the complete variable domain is DAGVTQSPTHLIKTRGQQVTLRCSPKSGHDTVSWYQQALGQGPQFIFQYYEEEERQRGNFPDRFSGHQFPNYSSELNVNALLLGDSALYLCASSLAGQGRNEQYFGPGTRLTVT.